This passage covers 10 T cell receptor beta chains from one sample sequenced in a study of Graves' ophthalmopathy and Graves' hyperthyroidism. The authors amplified TCR beta CDR3 regions, and they did so from RNA transcripts for repertoire sequencing. An initial RT-PCR round employing HTBI primers preceded a second-round multiplex PCR. TCRdb recomputed calls from the multiplex PCR reads with MiXCR, one row per CDR3 protein. The sample yields roughly 400,000 distinct CDR3 sequences, around 16% seen once. The specimen sequenced was peripheral blood. The receptors shown here come from a woman aged 18-29 years with Graves' ophthalmopathy.

This chain uses TRBV30 with TRBJ2-2; 7 bases are shared with TRBD1. Trimming cost V 1 base and J 7 bases; bases outside gene matches: 9. The CDR3 loop spans 15 amino acids. Germline lookup yields CDR1 GTSNPN and CDR2 SVGIG (reference sequence). CDR3 in DNA: TGTGCCTGGAGTGAGGGGGCGCGTGTGATCGGGGAGCTGTTTTTT. Residues: CAWSEGARVIGELFF.

The sample holds many counts of this clonotype. The chain carries TRBV6-2 or TRBV6-3 and TRBJ2-7; 9 bases align to TRBD1. The CDR3 is made up of 14 amino acids. CDR1 MNHEY and CDR2 SVGEGT come from the germline V gene. V gave up 7 bases and J gave up 5 bases; unmatched junction bases: 9. The CDR3 DNA reads as TGTGCCAGCATGTGGGGACAGGGTGCCCACGAGCAGTACTTC. Its protein is CASMWGQGAHEQYF.

Remarks on this clonotype: A read error may explain this, as a much larger clone is one base away. V is TRBV28 and J is TRBJ1-5; D perhaps matches TRBD1 (6 bases). CDR3 size: 13 residues. Per germline, CDR1 MDHEN and CDR2 SYDVKM. CDR3 in DNA: TGTGACAGCAGTAGCCCCACAGGGAGGGTCCAGCATTTT. It codes for CDSSSPTGRVQHF.

This chain connects TRBV4-3 to TRBJ2-2; D is uncertain. Per germline, CDR1 LGHNA and CDR2 YSLEER. The CDR3 has 13 residues. Trimming left V 2 bases short and J 4 bases short, with 5 bases between. As DNA, the CDR3 is TGCGCCAGCAGCCAATTGGCCACCGGGGAGCTGTTTTTT. Translation: CASSQLATGELFF.

This clonotype has at least ten counts. This chain uses TRBV27 with TRBJ1-5; TRBD1 might be the D (6 bases). This CDR3 has 13 amino acids. Germline-derived CDR1 and CDR2 are MNHEY and SMNVEV (reference sequence). V was clipped by 8 bases and J by 7 bases, with 15 bases between them. CDR3 sequence: CASGIRGSQPQHF. DNA of the CDR3: TGTGCCAGCGGCATCAGGGGCAGCCAGCCCCAGCATTTT.

This clonotype was detected ten times or more. V is TRBV6-5 and J is TRBJ1-1; no reliable D call. CDR3 length: 11 amino acids. V gave up 2 bases and J gave up 12 bases, with 10 bases separating them. Germline V gene data show CDR1 as MNHEY and CDR2 as SVGAGI. The CDR3 spells CASSYLSETFF. The CDR3 nucleotides are TGTGCCAGCAGTTACCTCTCGGAAACTTTCTTT.

This clonotype has a count of ten or more. The rearrangement joins TRBV29-1 to TRBJ1-5, with TRBD1 matching over 7 bases. The ends lost 7 bases at V and 5 bases at J; junction bases unmatched: 8. CDR1 and CDR2 from the germline V gene are SQVTM and ANQGSEA. This CDR3 has 13 residues. Written as DNA, the CDR3 is TGCAGCGCTGCGGCAGGGGGAGATCAGCCCCAGCATTTT. Residues: CSAAAGGDQPQHF.

This clonotype was seen many times. The chain couples TRBV19 to TRBJ2-2, with 12 bases matching TRBD2. The CDR3 contains 17 residues. The trim removed 6 bases at V and 4 bases at J, leaving 9 bases unmatched. CDR1 and CDR2 from the germline V gene are LNHDA and SQIVND (reference sequence). The CDR3 coding sequence is TGTGCCAGTAGCAAAAGACTAGCGGGAGAAGGCACCGGGGAGCTGTTTTTT. This sequence encodes CASSKRLAGEGTGELFF.

In this sample, this clonotype turned up many times. The J gene is TRBJ1-1, the V gene TRBV19, with D possibly being TRBD1 (5 bases). CDR1 is LNHDA, CDR2 SQIVND, per germline (reference sequence). Trimming removed 4 bases at V and 5 bases at J, with 14 bases between. This CDR3 comprises 14 residues. The CDR3 loop is CASSNGKGRTEAFF. CDR3 bases: TGTGCCAGTAGTAACGGGAAGGGGAGGACTGAAGCTTTCTTT.

Here the CDR3 DNA reads TGTGCCAGCACGGCGGTGGGAACTGAAGCTTTCTTT. Translating gives CASTAVGTEAFF. The chain joins TRBV6-1 to TRBJ1-1, with D unclear. The CDR3 loop spans 12 amino acids. Germline CDR1 MNHNS, CDR2 SASEGT. Deletions cut 7 bases from V and 5 bases from J, with 11 bases between.